These 30 T cell receptor beta chains share one sample of origin, sequenced in a study of cytomegalovirus exposure and HLA in healthy donors listed by TCRdb under 2017. Library creation used the immunoSEQ multiplex PCR assay. For the multiplex PCR, a mixture combining 60 forward primers for TCR Vbeta segments and 13 reverse primers for TCR Jbeta segments was used. This is the immuneACCESS table as TCRdb keeps it, with only in-frame sequences that have V and J called. A part of the clones is gone; compared with another copy, unresolved V genes explain less than half, and the rest is unexplained. The sample data list approximately 200,000 clones, and 65% to 90% of these were observed just once. The ten largest make up 1.3% to 1.5% of the sample. The specimen sequenced was PBMCs. Receptors originate from a girl aged 5-17 years in good health and CMV-seronegative.

V usage is TRBV18 and J usage is TRBJ2-3, with TRBD2 identical over 10 bases. Per the germline V gene, CDR1 is KGHSH and CDR2 is LQKENI. The J segment lost 6 bases and the V segment lost 2 bases, leaving 5 bases of the junction unmatched. The CDR3 runs to 15 residues. The CDR3 protein is CASSPGLAAGDTQYF. The DNA for the CDR3 is TGTGCCAGCTCACCAGGACTAGCGGCTGGGGATACGCAGTATTTT.

The gene calls are TRBV6-4 and TRBJ1-2, with 9 bases aligning to TRBD1. Germline V gene lookup returns CDR1 MRHNA and CDR2 SNTAGT. Losses at the gene ends were 4 bases for V and 4 bases for J; bases not matched to a gene: 1. CDR3 size: 13 residues. CDR3 loop: CASSGQGGYGYTF. The CDR3 DNA reads TGTGCCAGCAGTGGACAGGGGGGCTATGGCTACACCTTC.

The rearrangement links TRBV18 to TRBJ2-7; D perhaps matches TRBD2 (6 bases). Trimming took off 10 bases at V and 4 bases at J, with 17 bases between the two ends. The CDR3 runs to 13 residues. The V gene's germline CDR1 is KGHSH and CDR2 LQKENI. This chain's CDR3 is CATNGGDSYEQYF. The CDR3 coding sequence is TGTGCCACCAATGGAGGGGACTCATACGAGCAGTACTTC.

The chain uses TRBV18 and TRBJ1-2; 9 nucleotides align to TRBD1. Germline CDR1 reads KGHSH; CDR2 reads LQKENI. The CDR3 runs to 15 residues. Trimming removed 6 bases from V and 2 bases from J; junction bases left unmatched: 7. The CDR3: CASSQDTGGNYGYTF. The DNA of the CDR3 is TGTGCCAGCTCGCAAGATACAGGGGGCAACTATGGCTACACCTTC.

The CDR3 sequence is CASSRDSDQPQHF. The CDR3 DNA sequence: TGTGCCAGCAGTCGAGACAGCGATCAGCCCCAGCATTTT. The gene calls are TRBV7-8 and TRBJ1-5; a weak D match, TRBD1 (5 bases). Germline V gene sequence: CDR1 SGHVS, CDR2 FQNEAQ. CDR3 length: 13 amino acids. V was shortened by 6 bases and J by 5 bases, with 11 bases between the two germline ends.

In regard to this clone: At the DNA level, this CDR3 is encoded by other sequences in the same sample as well. V and J are TRBV30 and TRBJ1-5, with 8 bases fitting TRBD1. This CDR3 comprises 13 residues. The V and J ends lost 3 bases and 6 bases, in that order; junction bases with no gene match: 4. CDR1 and CDR2 (germline): GTSNPN, SVGIG (reference sequence). CDR3 in amino acids: CAWSDRGGQPQHF. The CDR3 DNA sequence: TGTGCCTGGAGCGACAGGGGCGGTCAGCCCCAGCATTTT.

The chain has TRBV6-5 and TRBJ2-5, with D unclear. The end of the DNA fits TRBJ2-7 better, so the J call may be wrong. The CDR3 loop spans 12 amino acids. Germline V gives CDR1 MNHEY, CDR2 SVGAGI. The CDR3 loop is CASSDNSYEQYF. In DNA, the CDR3 is TGTGCCAGCAGCGACAACTCCTACGAGCAGTACTTC.

V is TRBV6-1 and J is TRBJ2-5; D ambiguous. The length of the CDR3 is 15 residues. V was cut by 0 bases and J by 0 bases, with 8 bases left in between. The germline gives CDR1 MNHNS, CDR2 SASEGT. The DNA for the CDR3 is TGTGCCAGCAGTGAAGCGCATACGGACCAAGAGACCCAGTACTTC. Translation gives CASSEAHTDQETQYF.

This chain uses TRBV10-3 with TRBJ2-1, with D tentatively TRBD2 (7 bases). The germline V gene encodes CDR1 ENHRY and CDR2 SYGVKD. The CDR3 extends over 15 amino acids. V shed 0 bases and J shed 9 bases, with 15 bases lying between them. CDR3 region: CAISESGVGGAEQFF. The DNA of the CDR3 is TGTGCCATCAGTGAGTCCGGGGTAGGGGGGGCTGAGCAGTTCTTC.

The chain employs TRBV19 and TRBJ2-7; 11 bases agree with TRBD2. The CDR3 sequence is 19 residues long. Trimming removed 5 bases from V and 5 bases from J; junction bases left unmatched: 20. Germline V gives CDR1 LNHDA, CDR2 SQIVND (reference sequence). CDR3 sequence: CASSSQYLAGGLYAHEQYF. CDR3 DNA sequence: TGTGCCAGTAGTTCGCAATACCTAGCGGGAGGCCTATACGCCCACGAGCAGTACTTC.

V is TRBV5-6 and J is TRBJ1-5; 7 nucleotides line up with TRBD1. The germline gives CDR1 SGHDT, CDR2 YYEEEE. V lost 3 bases, J lost 3 bases, and 15 bases stayed unmatched. This CDR3 spans 18 amino acids. The CDR3 DNA reads as TGTGCCAGCAGCTCCTTCGGACAGGACAGATGGAACAATCAGCCCCAGCATTTT. Amino acids: CASSSFGQDRWNNQPQHF.

This rearrangement joins TRBV7-2 to TRBJ1-5; D uncertain. Germline V gene data show CDR1 as SGHTA and CDR2 as FQGNSA. V was shortened by 2 bases and J by 2 bases, with 4 bases between the two germline ends. This CDR3 comprises 13 residues. CDR3 residues: CASSLWRNQPQHF. The CDR3 DNA is TGTGCCAGCAGCTTATGGCGCAATCAGCCCCAGCATTTT.

The rearrangement uses TRBV19 and TRBJ2-1, with 7 bases lining up with TRBD2. The V gene end was trimmed by 1 base and the J gene end by 0 bases; junction bases not matched to a gene: 9. Germline V gene data show CDR1 as LNHDA and CDR2 as SQIVND (reference sequence). The CDR3 runs to 18 residues. This CDR3 reads CASSIVGWRESSYNEQFF. Written as DNA, the CDR3 is TGTGCCAGTAGTATAGTTGGCTGGCGGGAGAGCTCCTACAATGAGCAGTTCTTC.

The chain couples TRBV5-4 to TRBJ2-7; 11 nucleotides line up with TRBD1. Looked up from germline, CDR1 is SGHNT and CDR2 is YYREEE (reference sequence). CDR3 size: 14 residues. V lost 2 bases, J lost 3 bases, and 1 base stayed unmatched. CDR3 protein: CASSFGTGGYEQYF. The CDR3 region has the DNA TGTGCCAGCAGCTTTGGGACAGGGGGCTACGAGCAGTACTTC.

The rearrangement joins TRBV4-2 to TRBJ2-6; the D gene is possibly TRBD2 (6 bases). Trimming removed 4 bases at V and 2 bases at J, with 12 bases between. The CDR3 is made up of 16 amino acids. Germline V gene sequence: CDR1 LGHNA, CDR2 YNFKEQ. In DNA, the CDR3 is TGTGCCAGCAGCCCTCCTCCGGGGGCTGGGGCCAACGTCCTGACTTTC. This codes for CASSPPPGAGANVLTF.

The rearrangement joins TRBV29-1 to TRBJ1-1; 8 bases are shared with TRBD1. V lost 3 bases, J lost 12 bases, and 9 bases stayed unmatched. This CDR3 is built from 12 residues. CDR1 and CDR2 (germline): SQVTM, ANQGSEA. The CDR3 sequence is CSVDRTGKESFF. CDR3 sequence (DNA): TGCAGCGTTGATAGGACAGGGAAGGAGTCTTTCTTT. Full variable domain (rest looked up from reference TRBV29-1 and TRBJ1-1): SAVISQKPSRDICQRGTSLTIQCQVDSQVTMMFWYRQQPGQSLTLIATANQGSEATYESGFVIDKFPISRPNLTFSTLTVSNMSPEDSSIYLCSVDRTGKESFFGQGTRLTVV.

V gene TRBV7-6 combines with J gene TRBJ1-5; TRBD1 matches 7 bases. The CDR3 is 15 amino acids. Germline V gives CDR1 SGHVS, CDR2 FNYEAQ. V shed 1 base, J shed 6 bases, and the junction held 6 bases outside the gene matches. The CDR3 DNA reads TGTGCCAGCAGCTTAGTTCCGACAGGGCCTCAGCCCCAGCATTTT. It encodes CASSLVPTGPQPQHF.

This clone was counted a single time. V gene TRBV5-6 combines with J gene TRBJ2-1, with no clear D. The CDR3 sequence is 12 residues long. The germline V gene encodes CDR1 SGHDT and CDR2 YYEEEE. Trimming took off 2 bases at V and 9 bases at J, with 9 bases between the two ends. Written as DNA, the CDR3 is TGTGCCAGCAGCTTAAGTGGCGGTGAGCAGTTCTTC. Translating gives CASSLSGGEQFF.

This clone has just one count. The rearrangement uses TRBV27 and TRBJ2-7; a possible D gene is TRBD2 (5 bases). Germline CDR1 MNHEY, CDR2 SMNVEV (reference sequence). The ends were cut back, 4 bases at V and 12 bases at J, with 22 bases in the middle. There are 14 residues in the CDR3. The chain's CDR3 is CASSSSYSRGGAYF. The CDR3 nucleotides are TGTGCCAGCAGTTCATCATATAGTCGCGGAGGCGCGTACTTC.

V gene TRBV28 combines with J gene TRBJ2-3; TRBD2 agrees at 9 bases. This CDR3 contains 17 residues. The V gene end was trimmed by 1 base and the J gene end by 5 bases; junction bases not matched to a gene: 10. Looked up from germline, CDR1 is MDHEN and CDR2 is SYDVKM. This CDR3 reads CASSLFSSGTMEDTQYF. CDR3 nucleotides: TGTGCCAGCAGTTTATTTTCTAGCGGGACCATGGAAGATACGCAGTATTTT.

This clone has just one count. The V and J genes are TRBV5-5 and TRBJ2-2; D is possibly TRBD1 (5 bases). This CDR3 comprises 16 residues. Germline CDR1 SGHKS, CDR2 YYEKEE (reference sequence). The V end was cut by 3 bases, the J end by 0 bases, with 12 bases between. The CDR3 loop reads CASSSTANTNTGELFF. The CDR3 bases are TGTGCCAGCAGCTCGACAGCGAATACGAACACCGGGGAGCTGTTTTTT. Supplemented by reference TRBV5-5 and TRBJ2-2, the full variable domain reads DAGVTQSPTHLIKTRGQQVTLRCSPISGHKSVSWYQQVLGQGPQFIFQYYEKEERGRGNFPDRFSARQFPNYSSELNVNALLLGDSALYLCASSSTANTNTGELFFGEGSRLTVL.

This clone was counted once. The chain has TRBV5-1 and TRBJ2-7; 9 bases match TRBD2. Trimming cost V 0 bases and J 5 bases; bases outside gene matches: 12. Per germline, CDR1 SGHRS and CDR2 YFSETQ. This CDR3 is built from 17 residues. CDR3 amino acids: CASSLVPSGEGYNEQYF. The CDR3 region has the DNA TGCGCCAGCAGCTTGGTACCTAGCGGGGAGGGTTATAACGAGCAGTACTTC.

CDR3 amino acids: CASSEGLGAYEQYF. In DNA, the CDR3 is TGTGCCAGCAGTGAAGGGTTAGGGGCCTACGAGCAGTACTTC. This chain joins TRBV25-1 and TRBJ2-7, with D perhaps TRBD1 (5 bases). The V and J ends lost 2 bases and 2 bases respectively, with 10 bases between them. The CDR3 is 14 residues long. Germline CDR1 is MGHDK and CDR2 is SYGVNS.

The chain has TRBV5-4 and TRBJ2-7; 9 positions agree with TRBD1. Germline CDR1 reads SGHNT; CDR2 reads YYREEE (reference sequence). The trim removed 4 bases at V and 5 bases at J, leaving 10 bases unmatched. This CDR3 spans 15 amino acids. CDR3 loop: CASSRLGGTGHEQYF. The CDR3 nucleotides are TGTGCCAGCAGCCGACTTGGAGGGACAGGGCACGAGCAGTACTTC.

V gene TRBV5-1 combines with J gene TRBJ2-5; no clear D gene. The ends were cut back, 2 bases at V and 1 base at J, with 9 bases in the middle. Looked up from germline, CDR1 is SGHRS and CDR2 is YFSETQ. The CDR3 totals 14 residues. CDR3 loop: CASSLTTAQETQYF. The CDR3 coding sequence is TGCGCCAGCAGCTTAACTACTGCCCAAGAGACCCAGTACTTC.

The genes are TRBV28 and TRBJ2-2; 9 positions agree with TRBD2. Germline CDR1 is MDHEN and CDR2 is SYDVKM. Unmatched junction bases numbered 11, after V lost 5 bases and J lost 10 bases. The CDR3 runs 15 residues. CDR3 amino acids: CASSTTGLAFTELFF. In DNA, the CDR3 is TGTGCCAGCAGTACAACGGGACTAGCTTTCACGGAGCTGTTTTTT.

The chain couples TRBV18 to TRBJ2-1; D ambiguous. Germline lookup yields CDR1 KGHSH and CDR2 LQKENI. The V end lost 0 bases, the J end lost 4 bases, and 13 bases lay between the germline ends. The CDR3 contains 16 residues. The CDR3 loop reads CASSPPRRDLYNEQFF. CDR3 DNA sequence: TGTGCCAGCTCACCACCGAGAAGAGACTTATACAATGAGCAGTTCTTC.

This clone has only one observation. V and J are TRBV23-1 and TRBJ2-1, with D unresolved. TRBV23-1 is an open reading frame whose function is uncertain. The CDR3 loop spans 13 amino acids. Between the trimmed V and J ends, which lost 11 bases and 9 bases, there was a span of 20 bases. In DNA form, the CDR3 reads TGCGCCGGTGGCGCCTCTTCATCGGGTGAGCAGTTCTTC. Its protein product is CAGGASSSGEQFF.

The chain recombines TRBV6-5 with TRBJ2-7, with 7 bases that match TRBD1. The CDR3 loop spans 13 amino acids. The V and J ends lost 2 bases and 4 bases, in that order; junction bases with no gene match: 2. Germline values: CDR1 MNHEY, CDR2 SVGAGI. The CDR3 DNA sequence: TGTGCCAGCAGTTACCAGGGACAGTACGAGCAGTACTTC. Amino acids: CASSYQGQYEQYF.

The V call is TRBV30, the J call TRBJ2-7; TRBD1 agrees at 8 bases. J gave up 0 bases and V 2 bases, and 3 bases lay outside the gene matches. Germline values: CDR1 GTSNPN, CDR2 SVGIG (reference sequence). The length of the CDR3 is 14 residues. For the CDR3, the DNA is TGTGCCTGGAGTAGAGGACAGGGCTCCTACGAGCAGTACTTC. Translating gives CAWSRGQGSYEQYF.